One T cell receptor beta chain is described in this entry. Its antigen is not identified. These data are taken from a study of Tregs in tolerant kidney transplant recipients. Overall study results and limits: Some patients' samples used different primers over time, so nucleotide sequences weren't comparable. Antigen-driven expansion was suggested because donor-specific Tregs expanded more than all Tregs in tolerant patients.

TCRdb's copy holds only in-frame clones and misses some; the assay was immunoSEQ multiplex PCR. The sample lists tens of thousands of clones, around 90% occurring once. Trimming cost V 6 bases and J 3 bases, with 12 bases left between them. The CDR3 is made up of 14 amino acids. The germline CDR1 and CDR2 sequences are MDHEN and SYDVKM. Material: Tregs from blood, obtained before the transplant. This receptor was identified in a human donor who received a combined kidney and bone marrow transplant. The rearrangement uses TRBV28 and TRBJ1-5; D gene unclear. This chain's CDR3 is CASSVAGDNQPQHF. CDR3 coding DNA: TGTGCCAGCAGCGTAGCCGGGGACAATCAGCCCCAGCATTTT.